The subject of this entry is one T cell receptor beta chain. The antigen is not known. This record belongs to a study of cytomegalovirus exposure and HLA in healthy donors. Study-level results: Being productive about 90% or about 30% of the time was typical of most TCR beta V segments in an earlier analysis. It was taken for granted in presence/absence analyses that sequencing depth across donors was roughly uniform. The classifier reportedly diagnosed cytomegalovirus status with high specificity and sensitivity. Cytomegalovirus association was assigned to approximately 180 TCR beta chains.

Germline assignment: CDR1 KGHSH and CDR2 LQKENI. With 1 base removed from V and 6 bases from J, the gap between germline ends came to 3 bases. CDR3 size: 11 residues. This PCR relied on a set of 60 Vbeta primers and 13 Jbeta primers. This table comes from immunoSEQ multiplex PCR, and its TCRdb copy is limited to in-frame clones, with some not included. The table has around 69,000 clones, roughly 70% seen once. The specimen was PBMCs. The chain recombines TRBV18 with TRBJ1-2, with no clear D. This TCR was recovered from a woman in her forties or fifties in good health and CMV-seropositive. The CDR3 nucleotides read TGTGCCAGCTCACCACGAGATGGCTACACCTTC. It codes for CASSPRDGYTF.